The 5 T cell receptor beta chains below come from one sample, sequenced in a study of human T cells and chemical hapten exposure. One entry per CDR3 protein, called by TCRdb with MiXCR from the RACE reads. The data show about 120,000 distinct CDR3 sequences, about 13% seen once. Sample time point: patch test 1, 2 weeks after DPC sensitization. Described treatment: therapeutic diphenylcyclopropenone sensitization with weekly scalp DPC. The material was whole blood, obtained in connection with sensitization to the hapten diphenylcyclopropenone (DPC). These receptor sequences come from a man between 18 and 35 years old with alopecia areata. Some clones in this sample may be carry-over from other donors' samples.

The chain has TRBV28 and TRBJ1-5, with D unclear. Trimming left V 4 bases short and J 7 bases short, with 5 bases between. CDR3 length equals 11 residues. The germline V gene encodes CDR1 MDHEN and CDR2 SYDVKM. The CDR3 DNA reads TGTGCCAGCAGTTCCTACCAGCCCCAGCATTTT. This sequence encodes CASSSYQPQHF.

The V gene is TRBV4-3, the J gene TRBJ2-7; the D call may be TRBD1 or TRBD2 (6 bases each). This CDR3 is built from 17 residues. V lost 3 bases to trimming and J lost 0 bases, with 18 bases between them. The germline V gene encodes CDR1 LGHNA and CDR2 YSLEER. The chain's CDR3 is CASSHHMTRDISYEQYF. The CDR3 coding sequence is TGCGCCAGCAGCCACCACATGACGCGGGACATCTCCTACGAGCAGTACTTC.

The gene calls are TRBV11-3 and TRBJ2-1; 8 bases line up with TRBD2. The CDR3 is 15 residues long. Germline V gene sequence: CDR1 SGHNT, CDR2 YENEEA. The ends lost 1 base at V and 2 bases at J; junction bases unmatched: 1. Here the CDR3 DNA reads TGTGCCAGCAGCTTAGGGACTAGCCCCTACAATGAGCAGTTCTTC. As protein: CASSLGTSPYNEQFF.

This clonotype was picked up a small number of times. The chain joins TRBV18 to TRBJ1-4; TRBD1 might be the D (5 bases). The V end was cut by 3 bases, the J end by 3 bases, with 11 bases between. Looked up from germline, CDR1 is KGHSH and CDR2 is LQKENI. The CDR3 spans 15 residues. CDR3 sequence: CASSPGEGSNEKLFF. CDR3 nucleotide sequence: TGTGCCAGCTCACCGGGAGAGGGGTCTAATGAAAAACTGTTTTTT.

This clonotype was seen a few times. The chain links TRBV7-2 to TRBJ2-1; D is ambiguous. The CDR3 sequence is 12 residues long. Germline-derived CDR1 and CDR2 are SGHTA and FQGNSA. V was trimmed by 3 bases and J by 9 bases, leaving 9 bases between them. The CDR3, as DNA: TGTGCCAGCAGCTTGCCAGACGGTGAGCAGTTCTTC. Its protein product is CASSLPDGEQFF.